Listed below are T cell receptor beta chains from one sample, sequenced in a study of molecular identifiers for immune sequencing clone quantification. TCRdb re-derived calls from the PCR reads in MiXCR, one entry per CDR3 protein. Of approximately 630,000 distinct CDR3 sequences detected, roughly 27% appear once; the ten largest clones hold 0.78%. Specimen: naive CD8+ T cells from blood, with Jurkat cell RNA spiked in. These receptor sequences come from a human donor in good health. Some libraries in this study had Jurkat cell RNA spiked in. CDR3s include the opening cysteine and the closing phenylalanine or tryptophan. D genes are given only for firm matches. Clone size is given for some rows only: seen once, a few or many times, or a class if the clone is expanded.

j_call | clone_size | d_call | v_call | cdr3_nt | cdr3_aa
TRBJ2-1 | many | TRBD2 | TRBV11-2 | TGTGCCAGCAGCTTAGGACTAGCGGGGGCCCACCTTTGGAATGAGCAGTTCTTC | CASSLGLAGAHLWNEQFF
TRBJ2-5 | - | - | TRBV7-9 | TGTGCCAGCAGCTTTAGTGGTGCGGTTCAGGAGCCCCAGTACTTC | CASSFSGAVQEPQYF
TRBJ2-3 | many | - | TRBV10-3 | TGTGCCATCAGTGCTTCAGACCCTGGAGATACGCAGTATTTT | CAISASDPGDTQYF
TRBJ1-2 | few | - | TRBV28 | TGTGCCAGCAGTTTAGGACAGCTGAAATATGGCAACACCTTC | CASSLGQLKYGNTF
TRBJ1-1 | - | TRBD1 | TRBV6-5 | TGTGCCAGCAGGGGGACAGGGGGCGGTACTGAAGCTTTCTTT | CASRGTGGGTEAFF
TRBJ2-7 | - | - | TRBV7-9 | TGTGCCAGCAGCTTAATAGAGGGAACCTACGAGCAGTACTTC | CASSLIEGTYEQYF
TRBJ2-7 | many | TRBD2 | TRBV27 | TGTGCCAGCAGTTTATCTGGCGGGGGAGCCTACGAGCAGTACTTC | CASSLSGGGAYEQYF
TRBJ2-1 | many | - | TRBV2 | TGTGCCAGCAGTGAAGGTTCAGTACTTGGGAATGAGCAGTTCTTC | CASSEGSVLGNEQFF
TRBJ2-2 | - | TRBD1 | TRBV6-5 | TGTGCCAGCAGTTCCACAGGGGGAGACACCGGGGAGCAGTTTTTT | CASSSTGGDTGEQFF
TRBJ1-5 | - | TRBD1 | TRBV5-1 | TGCGCCAGCAGCTTGGAGGGGACAGGGGGTCAGCCCCAGCATTTT | CASSLEGTGGQPQHF
TRBJ2-7 | - | - | TRBV5-1 | TGCGCCAGCAGCTGGACCTCCGGACATGGGTACTCCTACGAGCAGTACTTC | CASSWTSGHGYSYEQYF
TRBJ2-1 | - | TRBD2 | TRBV11-2 | TGTGCCAGCAGCACTCCTCTAGCGGGGAGCTCCTACAATGAGCAGTTCTTC | CASSTPLAGSSYNEQFF
TRBJ2-2 | - | TRBD2 | TRBV5-1 | TGCGCCAGCAGCTTGATTCTAGCGGGATCAAACACCGGGGAGCTGTTTTTT | CASSLILAGSNTGELFF
TRBJ2-7 | - | - | TRBV4-3 | TGCGCCAGCAGCCCCCACCTGACAGGATATCAAGAGCAGTACTTC | CASSPHLTGYQEQYF
TRBJ1-2 | - | - | TRBV24-1 | TGTGCCACCAGTGATCCCCAAAGCTATGGCTACACCTTC | CATSDPQSYGYTF
TRBJ1-1 | - | TRBD1 | TRBV11-2 | TGTGCCAGCAGCTTTTGGGACAGAGTTGAAGCTTTCTTT | CASSFWDRVEAFF
TRBJ2-2 | - | TRBD2 | TRBV27 | TGTGCCAGCAGAGCCGTTCGGGGGGCGAACACCGGGGAGCTGTTTTTT | CASRAVRGANTGELFF
TRBJ2-5 | few | TRBD1 | TRBV9 | TGTGCCAGCAGCCAACGGACAGGGGTGGATGAGACCCAGTACTTC | CASSQRTGVDETQYF
TRBJ2-7 | few | - | TRBV30 | TGTGCCTGGAGTGTCTGGGGAAACGAGCAGTACTTC | CAWSVWGNEQYF
TRBJ2-1 | - | - | TRBV9 | TGTGCCAGCAGCGTATCATGGGGGCAGGGACGAGGTGAGCAGTTCTTC | CASSVSWGQGRGEQFF
TRBJ2-7 | once | - | TRBV6-6 | TGTGCCAGCAGCTACAGCGCGCACGAGCCCGAGCAGTACTTC | CASSYSAHEPEQYF
TRBJ2-3 | few | TRBD2 | TRBV9 | TGTGCCAGCAGCCCAGGGGCTAGCGGGACCCCAGATACGCAGTATTTT | CASSPGASGTPDTQYF
TRBJ2-3 | many | - | TRBV29-1 | TGCAGCGTTGAAGATCTGGGCTTGGATACGCAGTATTTT | CSVEDLGLDTQYF
TRBJ2-1 | - | TRBD2 | TRBV7-9 | TGTGCCGGCGGGACTAGCGGGTCCAATGAGCAGTTCTTC | CAGGTSGSNEQFF
TRBJ2-7 | few | TRBD2 | TRBV7-9 | TGTGCCAGCAGCTTAGAGGCTGGGGCGGGAGCCCACGAGCAGTACTTC | CASSLEAGAGAHEQYF
TRBJ2-2 | - | - | TRBV7-6 | TGTGCCAGCACCCCCGAGTGGGGGACCGCCGGGGAGCTGTTTTTT | CASTPEWGTAGELFF
TRBJ2-7 | - | - | TRBV7-6 | TGTGCCAGCAGCTTAGCGCTTGGAGGGCCCTCCTACGAGCAGTACTTC | CASSLALGGPSYEQYF
TRBJ1-2 | many | TRBD1 | TRBV5-1 | TGCGCCAGCAGCCTCGACAGGGGGGCTAACTATGGCTACACCTTC | CASSLDRGANYGYTF
TRBJ2-7 | many | - | TRBV24-1 | TGTGCCACCAGTGATCCAGCCCGGAGCTCCTACGAGCAGTACTTC | CATSDPARSSYEQYF
TRBJ2-5 | - | - | TRBV21-1 | TGTGCCAGCAGCCCACGGGCCGTGCAAGAGACCCAGTACTTC | CASSPRAVQETQYF
TRBJ1-1 | - | - | TRBV6-5 | TGTGCCAGCAGCCTCGACAGGAGAGGAGCTGAAGCTTTCTTT | CASSLDRRGAEAFF
TRBJ2-3 | - | TRBD1 | TRBV14 | TGTGCCAGCAGCCAAACAGGGGCGAGCACAGATACGCAGTATTTT | CASSQTGASTDTQYF
TRBJ2-6 | many | - | TRBV2 | TGTGCCAGCAGTGAATTGGGGGTTCTTGGGGCCAACGTCCTGACTTTC | CASSELGVLGANVLTF
TRBJ1-1 | few | - | TRBV19 | TGTGCCAGTAGTCTAACGGACCGTAATGAAGCTTTCTTT | CASSLTDRNEAFF
TRBJ1-6 | many | - | TRBV4-3 | TGCGCCAGCAGCCAAGATCGGCAACAGGGAATCTATAATTCACCCCTCCACTTT | CASSQDRQQGIYNSPLHF
TRBJ1-5 | few | - | TRBV6-2/TRBV6-3 | TGTGCCAGCTCAGCACCCGGACAGTATAGCAATCAGCCCCAGCATTTT | CASSAPGQYSNQPQHF
TRBJ2-1 | - | - | TRBV4-3 | TGCGCCAGCAGCCAAGATTCCGGGGTCTACAATGAGCAGTTCTTC | CASSQDSGVYNEQFF
TRBJ2-3 | few | - | TRBV27 | TGTGCCAGCAGTATGAAGGACAGAAGAATCGCAGATACGCAGTATTTT | CASSMKDRRIADTQYF
TRBJ2-6 | - | TRBD1 | TRBV4-1 | TGCGCCAGCAGCCAAACTCCCGGACAGGGCGCCGGGGCCAACGTCCTGACTTTC | CASSQTPGQGAGANVLTF
TRBJ2-6 | few | - | TRBV19 | TGTGCCAGTAGTATGGGGTTCCGGGTCTCTGGGGCCAACGTCCTGACTTTC | CASSMGFRVSGANVLTF
TRBJ1-2 | few | - | TRBV6-5 | TGTGCCAGCAGTCAGAACAGGGCGGACTATGGCTACACCTTC | CASSQNRADYGYTF
TRBJ1-1 | - | - | TRBV25-1 | TGTGCCAGCAGTGAAGGGAACACTGAAGCTTCCTTT | CASSEGNTEASF
TRBJ2-1 | - | - | TRBV20-1 | TGCAGTGCGAGCGAATACCCAAGGTCCGGGACCTACAATGCGCAGTTCTTC | CSASEYPRSGTYNAQFF
TRBJ2-7 | few | - | TRBV9 | TGTGCCAGCAGCGTATTTCTCTGGGACGAGCAGTACTTC | CASSVFLWDEQYF
TRBJ1-6 | few | - | TRBV5-6 | TGTGCCAGCAGCTTGGGGGAGCATTCCTATAATTCACCCCTCCACTTT | CASSLGEHSYNSPLHF
TRBJ2-3 | many | - | TRBV7-9 | TGTGCCAGCAGGCCTAGGGGAGACTGGTCGGCAGATACGCAGTATTTT | CASRPRGDWSADTQYF
TRBJ2-5 | many | TRBD2 | TRBV7-6 | TGTGCCAGCAGCTCCGCTAGCGGGGGGGTCCAAGAGACCCAGTACTTC | CASSSASGGVQETQYF
TRBJ2-1 | - | TRBD1 | TRBV27 | TGTGCCAGCAGGGATGGGACAGGGGGTATAATCAATGAGCAGTTCTTC | CASRDGTGGIINEQFF
TRBJ1-4 | - | TRBD1 | TRBV19 | TGTGCCAGTATGAATCCAGGGGGCAATGAAAACCTGTTTTTT | CASMNPGGNENLFF
TRBJ1-5 | - | TRBD1 | TRBV2 | TGTGCCAGCAGCCCCCCCGGGACAGCCCATCAGCCCCAGCATTTT | CASSPPGTAHQPQHF
TRBJ1-1 | many | - | TRBV20-1 | TGCAGTGCTAGAGATCGCGCAGTTACTGAAGCTTTCTTT | CSARDRAVTEAFF
TRBJ1-5 | - | - | TRBV28 | TGTGCCAGCAGTCCCAGGGGTCGGGGCAATCAGCCCCAGCATTTT | CASSPRGRGNQPQHF
TRBJ1-3 | few | TRBD1 | TRBV7-9 | TGTGCCAGCAGCCCCGGGACAGGGGGTTCTGGAAACACCATATATTTT | CASSPGTGGSGNTIYF
TRBJ2-1 | few | TRBD2 | TRBV20-1 | TGCAGTGCTAGGGAACTAGCGGGATCCCGGGGTGAGCAGTTCTTC | CSARELAGSRGEQFF
TRBJ2-5 | - | - | TRBV12-3/TRBV12-4 | TGTGTCAGCAGTTGGTCAGGTGATCAAGAGACCCAGTACTTC | CVSSWSGDQETQYF
TRBJ2-5 | - | - | TRBV7-9 | TGTGCCAGCAGCGGGAGATTTGAGACCCAGTACTTC | CASSGRFETQYF
TRBJ2-3 | many | TRBD2 | TRBV12-3/TRBV12-4 | TGTGCCAGTGGGACTAGCGGGGCCCCAGATACGCAGTATTTT | CASGTSGAPDTQYF